The 10 T cell receptor beta chains below were found in one sample sequenced in a study of control samples from healthy donors and cancer patients. Produced via immunoSEQ multiplex PCR; TCRdb's table is partial and in-frame only. Found here are tens of thousands of clones, more than 65% of them singletons; the top ten hold roughly a sixth. Sequencing was carried out using formalin-fixed, paraffin-embedded tissue. These receptor sequences come from a male donor with melanoma.

The chain is built from TRBV7-2 and TRBJ1-3; D gene uncertain. This CDR3 is built from 16 residues. V was shortened by 4 bases and J by 5 bases, with 18 bases between the two germline ends. In germline, CDR1 is SGHTA, CDR2 FQGNSA. CDR3 DNA sequence: TGTGCCAGCAGCTCACCGGGTTTTACTCGAAGAAACACCATATATTTT. Translated: CASSSPGFTRRNTIYF.

The CDR3 reads CASWGGLANTGELFF. Written as DNA, the CDR3 is TGTGCCTCGTGGGGGGGACTAGCGAACACCGGGGAGCTGTTTTTT. The genes are TRBV6-5 and TRBJ2-2; TRBD2 agrees at 8 bases. This CDR3 is 15 amino acids long. CDR1 and CDR2 from the germline V gene are MNHEY and SVGAGI. The ends lost 11 bases at V and 0 bases at J; junction bases unmatched: 8.

The chain carries TRBV19 and TRBJ1-2; D ambiguous. Germline CDR1 reads LNHDA; CDR2 reads SQIVND (reference sequence). Trimming stripped 2 bases from V and 8 bases from J, with 15 bases between. The length of the CDR3 is 14 residues. CDR3 region: CASSISPRHWGYTF. DNA for the CDR3: TGTGCCAGTAGTATATCCCCCAGACATTGGGGCTACACCTTC.

V and J are TRBV7-2 and TRBJ2-1; D gene uncertain. Looked up from germline, CDR1 is SGHTA and CDR2 is FQGNSA. V gave up 5 bases and J gave up 12 bases, with 11 bases separating them. The CDR3 is made up of 11 amino acids. CDR3 sequence (DNA): TGTGCCAGCAGCCCCCGTGAGCGGCAGTTCTTC. The encoded protein is CASSPRERQFF. Full variable domain (remainder filled in from reference TRBV7-2 and TRBJ2-1): GAGVSQSPSNKVTEKGKDVELRCDPISGHTALYWYRQSLGQGLEFLIYFQGNSAPDKSGLPSDRFSAERTGGSVSTLTIQRTQQEDSAVYLCASSPRERQFFGPGTRLTVL.

This chain joins TRBV2 and TRBJ2-7; 8 nucleotides match TRBD1. The V gene's germline CDR1 is SNHLY and CDR2 FYNNEI. V was pared by 7 bases and J by 2 bases, with 10 bases of the junction left unmatched. The CDR3 is 15 amino acids. CDR3 residues: CASNLGQVLTYEQYF. CDR3 DNA sequence: TGTGCCAGCAATCTGGGACAGGTCCTCACCTACGAGCAGTACTTC.

The V and J genes are TRBV3-1 (or the pseudogene TRBV3-2) and TRBJ1-2; TRBD1 matches 8 bases. Germline V gene sequence: CDR1 LGHDT, CDR2 YNNKEL (reference sequence). This CDR3 comprises 14 residues. V shed 4 bases and J 3 bases; nucleotides not matched to a gene: 4. DNA of the CDR3: TGTGCCAGCAGCCGGGACAGGCGTTACTATGGCTACACCTTC. Protein: CASSRDRRYYGYTF.

CDR3 sequence (DNA): TGTGCCAGCAGTCAACGACAGGACTTGCACATAGATACGCAGTATTTT. Encoded protein: CASSQRQDLHIDTQYF. The V and J genes are TRBV6-2 or TRBV6-3 and TRBJ2-3, with D maybe TRBD1 (6 bases). Germline V gene data show CDR1 as MNHEY and CDR2 as SVGEGT. Deletions cut 5 bases from V and 5 bases from J, with 20 bases between. The CDR3 extends over 16 amino acids.

The chain employs TRBV5-1 and TRBJ2-2; D possibly corresponds to TRBD2 (5 bases). Germline CDR1 is SGHRS and CDR2 is YFSETQ. The V and J ends lost 0 bases and 5 bases respectively, with 11 bases between them. This CDR3 is 15 amino acids long. The CDR3 nucleotides read TGCGCCAGCAGCTTGGACGGTCCGGGGACCGGGGAGCTGTTTTTT. Translated: CASSLDGPGTGELFF.

In this sample, this clone turned up a few times. The chain links TRBV7-9 to TRBJ2-3; possibly TRBD1 for D (5 bases). This CDR3 is built from 14 residues. Germline loops: CDR1 SEHNR, CDR2 FQNEAQ (reference sequence). Trimming took off 0 bases at V and 5 bases at J, with 9 bases between the two ends. The DNA of the CDR3 is TGTGCCAGCAGCTTAGCGGGCCAGGGAGATACGCAGTATTTT. It codes for CASSLAGQGDTQYF.

The chain combines TRBV10-2 with TRBJ2-1; no reliable D call. V was cut by 2 bases and J by 7 bases, with 15 bases left in between. Germline CDR1 is WSHSY and CDR2 is SAAADI. The CDR3 contains 15 residues. Here the CDR3 DNA reads TGCGCCAGCAGTGAGGACTCCTCCTCTGGGAATGAGCAGTTCTTC. Protein: CASSEDSSSGNEQFF.